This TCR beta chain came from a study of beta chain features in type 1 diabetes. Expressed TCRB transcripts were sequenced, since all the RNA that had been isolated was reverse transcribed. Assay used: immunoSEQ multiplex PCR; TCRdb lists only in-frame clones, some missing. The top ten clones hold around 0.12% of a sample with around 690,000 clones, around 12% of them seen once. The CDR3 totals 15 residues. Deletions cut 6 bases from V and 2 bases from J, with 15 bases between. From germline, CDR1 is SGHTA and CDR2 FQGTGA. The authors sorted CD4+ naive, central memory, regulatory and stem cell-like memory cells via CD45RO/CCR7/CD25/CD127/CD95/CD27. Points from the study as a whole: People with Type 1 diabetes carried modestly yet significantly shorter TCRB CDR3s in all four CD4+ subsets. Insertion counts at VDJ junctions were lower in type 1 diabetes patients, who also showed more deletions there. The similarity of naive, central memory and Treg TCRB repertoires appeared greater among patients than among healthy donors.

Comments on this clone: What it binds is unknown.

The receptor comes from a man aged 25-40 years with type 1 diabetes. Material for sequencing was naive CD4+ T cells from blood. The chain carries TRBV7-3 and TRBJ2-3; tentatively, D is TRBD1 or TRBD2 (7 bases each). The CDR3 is CASSRQGGVTDTQYF. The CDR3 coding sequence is TGTGCCAGCAGTCGACAGGGAGGGGTCACAGATACGCAGTATTTT.